These 4 T cell receptor beta chains originate from one sample sequenced in a study of shared clonotypes between healthy human individuals. It was CD45RO-negative cells, positively selected for CCR7, that made up naive CD8 cells, with terminally differentiated effector memory CD45RA+ cells excluded. The method was immunoSEQ multiplex PCR; TCRdb's version includes in-frame clones alone and lacks a portion of them. The sample consists of hundreds of thousands of clones, roughly 92% of them appearing once. Specimen: naive CD8+ T cells sorted from blood. Every receptor here comes from a man younger than 45 in good health.

The rearrangement joins TRBV2 to TRBJ2-3; 8 bases map to TRBD1. Germline CDR1 reads SNHLY; CDR2 reads FYNNEI. CDR3 length: 18 amino acids. V dropped 5 bases and J dropped 4; count of bases not matched to a gene: 17. CDR3 coding DNA: TGTGCCAGCAGTCCATTGATACCGAGGGACAGGCAGCCAGATACGCAGTATTTT. Its translation: CASSPLIPRDRQPDTQYF.

The chain is built from TRBV29-1 and TRBJ2-7; D remains unclear. V lost 6 bases, J lost 6 bases, and 18 bases lay in between. Germline-derived CDR1 and CDR2 are SQVTM and ANQGSEA. The CDR3 totals 13 residues. The CDR3 nucleotides read TGCAGCGTCCTCGGAGATCCTAGTAGCGAGCAGTACTTC. Translation gives CSVLGDPSSEQYF.

The chain has TRBV5-6 and TRBJ2-7, with 10 nucleotides matching TRBD1. J was trimmed by 4 bases and V by 4 bases; bases with no gene match: 5. In germline, CDR1 is SGHDT, CDR2 YYEEEE. This CDR3 spans 14 amino acids. The chain's CDR3 is CASSAGTGVYEQYF. The CDR3 DNA follows: TGTGCCAGCAGCGCTGGGACAGGGGTTTACGAGCAGTACTTC.

This clone was detected only a few times. This chain connects TRBV6-6 to TRBJ2-7; 7 bases agree with TRBD2. CDR3 length: 15 residues. Per germline, CDR1 MNHNY and CDR2 SVGAGI (reference sequence). Trimming removed 2 bases from V and 5 bases from J; junction bases left unmatched: 9. CDR3 sequence (DNA): TGTGCCAGCAGTTACGAAGGGGACGCGGGGGACGAGCAGTACTTC. It specifies CASSYEGDAGDEQYF.